This T cell receptor (beta chain) was identified in a study of PD-1 blockade in classical Hodgkin lymphoma. TCRdb's table, derived via immunoSEQ multiplex PCR, lists solely in-frame clones and lacks some. The sample includes about 93,000 clones, roughly 73% of them seen just once. As for time point: cycle 4 day 1 (C4D1), after five to seven weeks of nivolumab. Each patient's relapse followed autologous stem cell transplantation, and brentuximab vedotin exposure varied. Germline V gives CDR1 SGHRS, CDR2 YFSETQ. With 3 bases clipped from V and 2 bases from J, the junction kept 12 bases outside the gene matches. This CDR3 has 17 amino acids.

The sample was peripheral blood mononuclear cells (PBMCs), taken before the fourth cycle of nivolumab. The V and J genes are TRBV5-1 and TRBJ1-2; 8 positions match TRBD1. The sequence was obtained from a human donor with classical Hodgkin lymphoma. The CDR3 loop is CASSSWTGKIVNYGYTF. The DNA for the CDR3 is TGCGCCAGCAGCTCTTGGACAGGGAAAATCGTCAACTATGGCTACACCTTC.